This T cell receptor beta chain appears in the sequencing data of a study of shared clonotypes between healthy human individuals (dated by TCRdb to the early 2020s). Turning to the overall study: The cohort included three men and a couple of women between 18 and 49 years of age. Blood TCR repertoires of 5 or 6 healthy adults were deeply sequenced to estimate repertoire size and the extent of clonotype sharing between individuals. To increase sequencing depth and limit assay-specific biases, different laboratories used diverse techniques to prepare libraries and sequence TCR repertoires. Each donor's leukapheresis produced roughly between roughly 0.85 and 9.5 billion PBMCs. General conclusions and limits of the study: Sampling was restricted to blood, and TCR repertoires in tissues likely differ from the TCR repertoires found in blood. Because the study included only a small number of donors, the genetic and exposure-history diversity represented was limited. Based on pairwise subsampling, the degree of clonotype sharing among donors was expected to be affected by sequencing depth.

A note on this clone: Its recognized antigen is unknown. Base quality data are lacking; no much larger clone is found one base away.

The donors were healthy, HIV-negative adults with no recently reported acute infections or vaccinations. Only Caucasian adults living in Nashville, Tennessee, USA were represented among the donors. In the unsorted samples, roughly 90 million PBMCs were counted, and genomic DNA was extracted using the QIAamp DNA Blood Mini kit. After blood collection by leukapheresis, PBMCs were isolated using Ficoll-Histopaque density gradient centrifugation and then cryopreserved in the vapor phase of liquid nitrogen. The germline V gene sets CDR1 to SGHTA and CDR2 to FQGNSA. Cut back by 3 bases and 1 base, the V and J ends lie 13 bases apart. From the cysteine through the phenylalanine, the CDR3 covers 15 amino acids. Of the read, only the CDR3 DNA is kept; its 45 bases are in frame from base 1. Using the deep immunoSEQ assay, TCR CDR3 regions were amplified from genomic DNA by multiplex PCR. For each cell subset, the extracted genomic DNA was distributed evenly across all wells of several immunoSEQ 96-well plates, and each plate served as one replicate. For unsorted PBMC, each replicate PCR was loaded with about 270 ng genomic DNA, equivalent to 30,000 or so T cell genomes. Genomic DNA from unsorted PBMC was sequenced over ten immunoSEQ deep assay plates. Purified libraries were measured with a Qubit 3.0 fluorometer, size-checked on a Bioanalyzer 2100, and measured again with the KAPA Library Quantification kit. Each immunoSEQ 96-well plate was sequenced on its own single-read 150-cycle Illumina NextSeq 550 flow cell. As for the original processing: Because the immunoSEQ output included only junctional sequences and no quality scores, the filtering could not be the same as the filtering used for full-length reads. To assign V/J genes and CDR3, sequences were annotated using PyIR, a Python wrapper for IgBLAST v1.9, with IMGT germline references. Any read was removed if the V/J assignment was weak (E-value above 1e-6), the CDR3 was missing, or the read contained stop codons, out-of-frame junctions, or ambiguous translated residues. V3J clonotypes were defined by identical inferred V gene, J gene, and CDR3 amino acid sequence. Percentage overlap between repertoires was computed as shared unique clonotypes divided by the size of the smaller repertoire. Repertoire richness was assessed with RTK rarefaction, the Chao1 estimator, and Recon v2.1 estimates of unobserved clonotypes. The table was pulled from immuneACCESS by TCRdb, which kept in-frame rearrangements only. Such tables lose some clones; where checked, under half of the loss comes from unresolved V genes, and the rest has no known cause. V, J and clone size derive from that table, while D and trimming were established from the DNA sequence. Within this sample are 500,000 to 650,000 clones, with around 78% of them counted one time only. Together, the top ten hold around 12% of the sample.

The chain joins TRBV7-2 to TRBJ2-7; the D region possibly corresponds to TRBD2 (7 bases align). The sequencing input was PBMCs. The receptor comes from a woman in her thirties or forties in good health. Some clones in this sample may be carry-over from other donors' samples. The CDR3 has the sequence CASSLGGAESYEQYF. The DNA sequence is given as TGTGCCAGCAGCTTGGGGGGGGCAGAGTCCTACGAGCAGTACTTC. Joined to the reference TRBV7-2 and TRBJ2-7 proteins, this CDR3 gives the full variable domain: GAGVSQSPSNKVTEKGKDVELRCDPISGHTALYWYRQSLGQGLEFLIYFQGNSAPDKSGLPSDRFSAERTGGSVSTLTIQRTQQEDSAVYLCASSLGGAESYEQYFGPGTRLTVT.